The clone carrying this T cell receptor (beta chain) was seen just once. Single viable CD3+CD4+CD8-CD45RO+ cells were sorted as the memory CD4+ T cells. Only in-frame clones appear in the TCRdb table, and some are missing; sequencing was by immunoSEQ multiplex PCR. The data contain some 48,000 clones, around four fifths of them seen just once; the ten biggest clones take up about 0.8%. The record originates from a study of memory CD4+ T cells and cytomegalovirus serostatus. The CDR3 runs 15 residues. The sequence was obtained from an adult in good health and CMV-seronegative. The chain employs TRBV1 and TRBJ1-1. TRBV1 is designated a pseudogene. Input material: memory CD4+ T cells from blood. Here the CDR3 reads CTSSPRGRPVPEAFF. Here the CDR3 DNA reads TGCACCAGCAGCCCCCGGGGGCGCCCGGTTCCTGAAGCTTTCTTT.